This TCR beta chain stems from a study of blood T cells in healthy people across ages. Findings of the study overall: Naive CD4+ cells and diversity were both higher in long-lived donors than in aged donors. Donor CMV status, an unknown factor, possibly confounded changes in expanded clonotypes.

Through a sample-barcoded 5' primer and a J-beta primer mix, a second PCR was run for roughly 7 to 12 cycles. TCRdb reanalysed the 5' RACE reads using MiXCR and keeps one entry per CDR3 protein. The repertoire includes approximately 730,000 distinct CDR3 sequences, 53% of them detected once, and approximately 40% sits in the top ten. CDR1 is DFQATT and CDR2 is SNEGSKA in the germline V gene (reference sequence). Trimming at V came to 0 bases and at J to 12 bases, leaving 9 bases not matched to a gene. The CDR3 extends over 14 amino acids. With regard to this clonotype: The antigen remains undetermined.

The V gene is TRBV20-1, the J gene TRBJ2-1, with 9 bases identical to TRBD1. This receptor was taken from a man older than 75 in good health. Input material: blood. In DNA, the CDR3 is TGCAGTGCTAGAGATCTGGGACAGGGTACGGTGCAGTTCTTC. This encodes CSARDLGQGTVQFF.